The 3 T cell receptor beta chains given below trace back to one sample, sequenced in a study of T cell repertoires in cytomegalovirus infection. For these TCRs, the target antigens are not known. One entry per CDR3 protein, called by TCRdb with MiXCR from the reads. Altogether around 800,000 distinct CDR3 sequences are present, approximately 32% being singletons, with the ten largest covering 9.5% to 15%. This specimen consisted of cultured CD8+ T cells from PBMCs, obtained from culture after CMV antigen stimulation. These receptor sequences come from a human donor in good health (CMV status not recorded). Some clones in this sample may be carry-over from other donors' samples.

The chain joins TRBV19 to TRBJ1-1; no reliable D call. V was trimmed by 3 bases and J by 2 bases, leaving 7 bases between them. The V gene's germline CDR1 is LNHDA and CDR2 SQIVND (reference sequence). The CDR3 contains 13 residues. The CDR3 protein is CASSIDANTEAFF. The CDR3 bases are TGTGCCAGTAGTATCGATGCTAACACTGAAGCTTTCTTT.

This clonotype was detected a few times. The chain combines TRBV2 with TRBJ2-1, with 9 positions matching TRBD1. Germline-derived CDR1 and CDR2 are SNHLY and FYNNEI. The CDR3 length is 16 residues. The V segment lost 6 bases and the J segment 4 bases; nucleotides outside the gene matches: 10. CDR3 DNA sequence: TGTGCCAGCAGCGCTATGGGGACAGGGCCTTACAATGAGCAGTTCTTC. This translates into CASSAMGTGPYNEQFF.

J is TRBJ2-4 and V is TRBV27; D may be TRBD2 (6 bases). The V gene lost 5 bases and the J gene lost 9 bases, with 20 bases spanning the gap. The CDR3 spans 15 residues. In germline, CDR1 is MNHEY, CDR2 SMNVEV (reference sequence). CDR3 loop: CASSPKWGEKVIQYF. The CDR3 DNA is TGTGCCAGCAGTCCTAAGTGGGGGGAGAAGGTCATTCAGTACTTC.